This TCR beta chain was recovered during a study of blood T cell repertoires in COVID-19. Study-level information: Samples representing acute and convalescent COVID-19 were sourced from the United States, Italy and Spain.

Categorization into cohorts depended on clinical history that participants reported. Cohort 3 donors counted as recovered after two negative PCRs, clearance, or resolved symptoms. In the original analysis: The authors estimated nucleated cell counts from reference gene primer amplification. Sequencing used immunoSEQ multiplex PCR; TCRdb keeps in-frame clones, though not all of them. The DNA was the basis for D and trimming; V, J and clone size are from that table. The table lists around 310,000 clones, over 70% of them singletons. This clone was seen a handful of times. Specimen: PBMCs or T cells enriched from blood (not recorded which). The source is a man aged 25-45 years who had recovered from COVID-19.

The CDR3: CVRSFFGTEGTEAFF. The CDR3 DNA reads as TGTGTCAGAAGCTTTTTTGGGACAGAGGGCACTGAAGCTTTCTTT. J is TRBJ1-1 and V is TRBV7-5; TRBD1 is the table's D call, not checked against the DNA. TRBV7-5 is recorded as a pseudogene. The CDR3 is 15 residues long.